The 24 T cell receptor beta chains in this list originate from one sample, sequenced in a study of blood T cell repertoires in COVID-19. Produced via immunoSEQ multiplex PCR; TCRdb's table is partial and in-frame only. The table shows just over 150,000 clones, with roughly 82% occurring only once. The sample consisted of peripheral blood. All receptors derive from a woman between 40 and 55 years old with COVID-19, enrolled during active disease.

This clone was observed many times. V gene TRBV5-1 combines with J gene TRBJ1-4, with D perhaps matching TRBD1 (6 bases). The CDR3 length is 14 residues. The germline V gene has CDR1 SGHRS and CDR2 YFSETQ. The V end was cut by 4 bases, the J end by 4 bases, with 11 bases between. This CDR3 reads CASSTQGFNEKLFF. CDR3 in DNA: TGCGCCAGCAGCACACAGGGTTTTAATGAAAAACTGTTTTTT.

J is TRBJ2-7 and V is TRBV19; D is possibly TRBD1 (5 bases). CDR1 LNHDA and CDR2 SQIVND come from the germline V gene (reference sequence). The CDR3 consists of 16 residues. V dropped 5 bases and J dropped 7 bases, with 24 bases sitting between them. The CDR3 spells CASSATRVSMMYEQYF. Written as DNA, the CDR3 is TGTGCCAGTAGTGCCACCAGGGTTAGCATGATGTATGAGCAGTACTTC.

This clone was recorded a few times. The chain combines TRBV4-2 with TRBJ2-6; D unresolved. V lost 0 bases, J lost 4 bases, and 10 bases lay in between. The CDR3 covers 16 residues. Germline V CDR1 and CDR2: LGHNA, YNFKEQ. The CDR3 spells CASSQDEGAGANVLTF. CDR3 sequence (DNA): TGTGCCAGCAGCCAAGATGAAGGAGCAGGGGCCAACGTCCTGACTTTC.

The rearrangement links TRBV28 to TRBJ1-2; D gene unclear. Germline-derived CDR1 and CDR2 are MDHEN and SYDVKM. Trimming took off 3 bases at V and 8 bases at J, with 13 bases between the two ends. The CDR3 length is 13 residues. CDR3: CASSLTDLWGYTF. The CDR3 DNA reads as TGTGCCAGCAGTTTGACTGACCTGTGGGGCTACACCTTC.

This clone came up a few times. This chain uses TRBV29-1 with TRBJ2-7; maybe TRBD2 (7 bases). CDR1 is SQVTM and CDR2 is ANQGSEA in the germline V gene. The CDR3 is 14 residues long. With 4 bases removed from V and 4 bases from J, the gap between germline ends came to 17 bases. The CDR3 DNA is TGCAGCGTTGTAATCGGGGGGCGCTTTTACGAGCAGTACTTC. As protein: CSVVIGGRFYEQYF.

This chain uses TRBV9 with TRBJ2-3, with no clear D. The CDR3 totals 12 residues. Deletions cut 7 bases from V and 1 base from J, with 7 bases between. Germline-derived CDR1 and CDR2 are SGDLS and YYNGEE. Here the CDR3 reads CASGFGTDTQYF. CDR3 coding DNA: TGTGCCAGCGGCTTTGGCACAGATACGCAGTATTTT.

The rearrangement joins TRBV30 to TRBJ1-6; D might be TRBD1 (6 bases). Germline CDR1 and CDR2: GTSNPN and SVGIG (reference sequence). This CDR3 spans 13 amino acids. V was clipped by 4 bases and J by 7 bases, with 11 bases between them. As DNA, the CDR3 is TGTGCCTGGATGGGGGCAGCAAATTCACCCCTCCACTTT. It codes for CAWMGAANSPLHF. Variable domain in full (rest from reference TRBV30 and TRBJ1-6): SQTIHQWPATLVQPVGSPLSLECTVEGTSNPNLYWYRQAAGRGLQLLFYSVGIGQISSEVPQNLSASRPQDRQFILSSKKLLLSDSGFYLCAWMGAANSPLHFGNGTRLTVT.

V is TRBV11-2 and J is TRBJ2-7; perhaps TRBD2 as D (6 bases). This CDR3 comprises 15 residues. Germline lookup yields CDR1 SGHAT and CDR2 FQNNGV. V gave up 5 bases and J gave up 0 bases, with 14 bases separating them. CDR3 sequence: CASSQLASHSYEQYF. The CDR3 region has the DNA TGTGCCAGCAGCCAGCTAGCGAGTCACTCCTACGAGCAGTACTTC.

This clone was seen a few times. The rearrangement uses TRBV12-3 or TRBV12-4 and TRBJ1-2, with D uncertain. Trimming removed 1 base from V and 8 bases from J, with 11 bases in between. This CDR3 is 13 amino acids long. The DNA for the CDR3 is TGTGCCAGCAGTTTAGGGCCCAGTAAGGGCTACACCTTC. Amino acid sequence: CASSLGPSKGYTF.

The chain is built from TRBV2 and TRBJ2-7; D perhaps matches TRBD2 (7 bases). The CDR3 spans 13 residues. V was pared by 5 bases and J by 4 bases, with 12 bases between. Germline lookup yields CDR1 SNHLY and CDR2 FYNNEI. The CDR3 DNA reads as TGTGCCAGCAGTCGGGGGGCGCAATACGAGCAGTACGTC. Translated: CASSRGAQYEQYV.

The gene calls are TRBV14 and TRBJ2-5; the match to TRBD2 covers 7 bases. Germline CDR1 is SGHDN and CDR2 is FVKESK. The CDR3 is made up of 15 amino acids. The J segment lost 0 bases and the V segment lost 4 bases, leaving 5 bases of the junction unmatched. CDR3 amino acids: CASSPGGGDQETQYF. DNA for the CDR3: TGTGCCAGCAGCCCCGGGGGAGGGGACCAAGAGACCCAGTACTTC.

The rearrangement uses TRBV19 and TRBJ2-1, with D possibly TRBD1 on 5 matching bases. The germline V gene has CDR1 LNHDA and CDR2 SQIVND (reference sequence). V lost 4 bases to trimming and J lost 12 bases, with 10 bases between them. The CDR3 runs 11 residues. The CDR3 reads CASSNGRGQFF. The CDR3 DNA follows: TGTGCCAGTAGTAACGGTAGGGGGCAGTTCTTC.

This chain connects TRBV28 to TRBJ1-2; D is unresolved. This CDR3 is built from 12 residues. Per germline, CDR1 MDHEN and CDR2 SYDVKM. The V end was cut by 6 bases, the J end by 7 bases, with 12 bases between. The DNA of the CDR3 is TGTGCCAGCAGCCCGTTTGGTAGTGGCTACACCTTC. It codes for CASSPFGSGYTF.

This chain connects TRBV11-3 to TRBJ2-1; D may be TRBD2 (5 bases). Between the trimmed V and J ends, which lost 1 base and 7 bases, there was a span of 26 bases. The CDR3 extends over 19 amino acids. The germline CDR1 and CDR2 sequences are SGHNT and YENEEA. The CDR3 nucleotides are TGTGCCAGCAGCTTAGTTCCCCCAAGTCTAAGCGGATCGGGTAATGAGCAGTTCTTC. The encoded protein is CASSLVPPSLSGSGNEQFF.

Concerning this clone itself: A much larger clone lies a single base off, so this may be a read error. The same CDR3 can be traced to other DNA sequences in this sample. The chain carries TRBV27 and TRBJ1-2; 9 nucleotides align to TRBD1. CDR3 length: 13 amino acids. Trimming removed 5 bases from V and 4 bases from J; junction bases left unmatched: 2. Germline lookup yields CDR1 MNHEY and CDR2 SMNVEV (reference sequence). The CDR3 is CASSLDRGYGYTF. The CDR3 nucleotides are TGTGCCAGCAGTCTGGACAGGGGCTATGGCTACACCTTC.

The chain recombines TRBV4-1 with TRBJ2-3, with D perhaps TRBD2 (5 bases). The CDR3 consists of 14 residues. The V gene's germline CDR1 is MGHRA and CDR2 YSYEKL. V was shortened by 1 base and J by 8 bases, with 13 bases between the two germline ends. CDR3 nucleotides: TGCGCCAGCAGCCAAGTAGGAGGCGGTGGTACGCAGTATTTT. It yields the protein CASSQVGGGGTQYF.

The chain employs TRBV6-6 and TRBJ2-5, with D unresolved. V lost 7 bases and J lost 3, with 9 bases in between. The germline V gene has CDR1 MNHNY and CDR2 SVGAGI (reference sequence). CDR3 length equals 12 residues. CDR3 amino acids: CASTGREETQYF. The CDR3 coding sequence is TGTGCCAGCACGGGTAGAGAAGAGACCCAGTACTTC.

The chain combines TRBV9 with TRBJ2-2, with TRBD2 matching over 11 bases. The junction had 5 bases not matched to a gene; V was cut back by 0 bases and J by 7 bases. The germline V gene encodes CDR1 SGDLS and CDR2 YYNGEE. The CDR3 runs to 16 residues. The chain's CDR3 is CASSVELAGVHGELFF. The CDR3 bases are TGTGCCAGCAGCGTAGAACTAGCGGGAGTTCACGGGGAGCTGTTTTTT.

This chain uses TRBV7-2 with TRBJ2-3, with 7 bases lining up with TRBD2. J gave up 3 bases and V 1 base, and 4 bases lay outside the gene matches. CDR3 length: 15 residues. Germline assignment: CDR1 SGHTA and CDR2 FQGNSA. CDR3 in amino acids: CASSLDGGRTDTQYF. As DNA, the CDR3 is TGTGCCAGCAGCTTAGACGGCGGGAGAACAGATACGCAGTATTTT.

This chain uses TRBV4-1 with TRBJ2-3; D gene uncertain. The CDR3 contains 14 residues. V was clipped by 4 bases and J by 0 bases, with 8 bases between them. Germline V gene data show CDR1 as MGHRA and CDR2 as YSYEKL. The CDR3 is CASSPPTSTDTQYF. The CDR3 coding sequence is TGCGCCAGCAGCCCGCCGACTAGCACAGATACGCAGTATTTT.

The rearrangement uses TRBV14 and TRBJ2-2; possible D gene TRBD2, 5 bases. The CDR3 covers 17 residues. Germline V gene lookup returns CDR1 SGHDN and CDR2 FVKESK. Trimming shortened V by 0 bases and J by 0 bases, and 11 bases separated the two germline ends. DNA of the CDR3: TGTGCCAGCAGCCAAGATAGGGCGCGGGCGAACACCGGGGAGCTGTTTTTT. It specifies CASSQDRARANTGELFF.

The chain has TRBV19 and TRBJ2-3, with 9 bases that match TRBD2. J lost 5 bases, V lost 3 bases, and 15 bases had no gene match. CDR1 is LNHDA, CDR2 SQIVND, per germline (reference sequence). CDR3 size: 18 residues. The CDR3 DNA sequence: TGTGCCAGTAGTATGCGGCTAGCGGGACGGGCCGGTTTAGATACGCAGTATTTT. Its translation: CASSMRLAGRAGLDTQYF.

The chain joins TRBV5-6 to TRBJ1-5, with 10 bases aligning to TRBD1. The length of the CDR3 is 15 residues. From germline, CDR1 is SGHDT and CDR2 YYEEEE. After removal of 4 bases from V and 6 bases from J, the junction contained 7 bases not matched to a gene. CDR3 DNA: TGTGCCAGCAGCAACCGGGACAGGGGAGTTCAGCCCCAGCATTTT. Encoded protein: CASSNRDRGVQPQHF.

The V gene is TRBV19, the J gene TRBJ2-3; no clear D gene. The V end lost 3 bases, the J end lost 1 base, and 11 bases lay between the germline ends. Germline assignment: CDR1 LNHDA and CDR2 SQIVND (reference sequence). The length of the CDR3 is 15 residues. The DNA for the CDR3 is TGTGCCAGTAGTATGGATGAGAGCGGCACAGATACGCAGTATTTT. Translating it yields CASSMDESGTDTQYF.